This T cell receptor beta chain comes out of a study of T cell responses to AZD1222 COVID-19 vaccine. Study-wide results and limits: There were mostly white British donors and more females than males, and clonal diversity was possibly underestimated. The span of vaccine-associated CD4 TCRs extended across spike, with dominance at 160-218 and 743-854.

Trimming pared 4 bases from V and 1 base from J, leaving 10 bases between. This CDR3 is 13 amino acids long. Germline lookup yields CDR1 GTSNPN and CDR2 SVGIG (reference sequence). Regarding this clone: Its antigen is still unknown.

Assay: immunoSEQ multiplex PCR; the TCRdb copy retains only in-frame clones and omits some. The sample lists about 150,000 clones; about 92% were seen once. The rearrangement links TRBV30 to TRBJ1-1; TRBD1 might be the D (5 bases). The source was peripheral blood, collected 28 days after the second AZD1222 dose. This TCR was recovered from an adult who received the AZD1222 COVID-19 vaccine. The DNA of the CDR3 is TGTGCCTGGACTCGCGACAGGAACACTGAAGCTTTCTTT. This encodes CAWTRDRNTEAFF. Together with reference TRBV30 and TRBJ1-1, the CDR3 gives the full variable domain: SQTIHQWPATLVQPVGSPLSLECTVEGTSNPNLYWYRQAAGRGLQLLFYSVGIGQISSEVPQNLSASRPQDRQFILSSKKLLLSDSGFYLCAWTRDRNTEAFFGQGTRLTVV.